Described below is a single TCR beta chain sequence and its context. Its target is unknown. Template switching introduced UMIs that contain a 6-nucleotide sample barcode. TCRdb processed the 5' RACE reads again and assigns one entry to each CDR3 protein, with no DNA. The sample totals fewer than 110,000 distinct CDR3 sequences; its top ten clones hold approximately 1.8%. The data were obtained in a study of monozygotic twins with inflammatory bowel disease. The study, taken as a whole, reports: Inverse Simpson values showed less TCRbeta diversity in IBD patients than in their healthy co-twins.

Someone took an approximately 2.5 ml blood sample from each of the donors. Per the germline V gene, CDR1 is DFQATT and CDR2 is SNEGSKA (reference sequence). This CDR3 spans 15 amino acids. The sequence was obtained from a human donor with ulcerative colitis or Crohn's disease, or a healthy co-twin of an affected twin (not recorded which). Sequencing was carried out using blood. The gene calls are TRBV20-1 and TRBJ1-5; as DNA is missing, the TRBD1 call by TCRdb cannot be tested. The CDR3 sequence is CSARETSMGHQPQHF.